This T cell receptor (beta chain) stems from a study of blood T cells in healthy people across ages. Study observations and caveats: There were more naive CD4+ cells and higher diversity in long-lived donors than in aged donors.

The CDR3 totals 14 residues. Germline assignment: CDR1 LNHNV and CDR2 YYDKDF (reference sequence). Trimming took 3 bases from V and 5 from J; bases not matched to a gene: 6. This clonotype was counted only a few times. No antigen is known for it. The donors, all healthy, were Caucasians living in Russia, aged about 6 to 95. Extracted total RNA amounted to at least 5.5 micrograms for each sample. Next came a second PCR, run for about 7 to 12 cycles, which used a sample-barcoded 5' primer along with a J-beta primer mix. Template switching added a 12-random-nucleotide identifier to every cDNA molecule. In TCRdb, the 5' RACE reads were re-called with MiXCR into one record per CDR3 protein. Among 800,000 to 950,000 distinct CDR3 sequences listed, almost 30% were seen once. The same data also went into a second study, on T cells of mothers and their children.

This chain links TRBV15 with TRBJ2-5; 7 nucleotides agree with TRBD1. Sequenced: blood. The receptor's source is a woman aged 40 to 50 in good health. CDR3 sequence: CATSSRGSWETQYF. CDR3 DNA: TGTGCCACCAGCAGCAGGGGGTCTTGGGAGACCCAGTACTTC.